This T cell receptor beta chain was captured in a study of cytomegalovirus exposure and HLA in healthy donors. Turning to the study itself: The study's early data release held roughly 91 million unique TCRs from HLA-typed donors. Study-level findings and limits: V- and J-gene trimming in TCR beta was tied to a missense DCLRE1C variant by an analysis performed later. In an earlier analysis, in 587 donors, most V segments appeared productive either ~90% or ~30% of the time.

About this clone itself: Its antigen is as yet unknown.

PCR used 60 Vbeta primers and 13 Jbeta primers. The authors' processing: Approximately 79 million unique TCR beta chains, 9.5 million to 11 million of them shared, were counted by a later analysis. TCRdb's table, derived via immunoSEQ multiplex PCR, lists solely in-frame clones and lacks some. V, J and clone size are taken as reported in that table, and D and trimming were inferred from the DNA itself. The sample comprises 130,000 or so clones, roughly 8.6% of which are singletons, and around 6% rests with the top ten. The CDR3 extends over 15 amino acids. V was pared by 5 bases and J by 4 bases, with 8 bases of the junction left unmatched. Germline loops: CDR1 SEHNR, CDR2 FQNEAQ (reference sequence).

This rearrangement joins TRBV7-9 to TRBJ1-1; 9 positions match TRBD1. The sequenced material came from PBMCs. This receptor was identified in a woman aged 40-49 years in good health and CMV-seropositive. CDR3: CASSPRTGAITEAFF. The CDR3 coding sequence is TGTGCCAGCAGCCCCCGGACAGGGGCAATCACTGAAGCTTTCTTT.